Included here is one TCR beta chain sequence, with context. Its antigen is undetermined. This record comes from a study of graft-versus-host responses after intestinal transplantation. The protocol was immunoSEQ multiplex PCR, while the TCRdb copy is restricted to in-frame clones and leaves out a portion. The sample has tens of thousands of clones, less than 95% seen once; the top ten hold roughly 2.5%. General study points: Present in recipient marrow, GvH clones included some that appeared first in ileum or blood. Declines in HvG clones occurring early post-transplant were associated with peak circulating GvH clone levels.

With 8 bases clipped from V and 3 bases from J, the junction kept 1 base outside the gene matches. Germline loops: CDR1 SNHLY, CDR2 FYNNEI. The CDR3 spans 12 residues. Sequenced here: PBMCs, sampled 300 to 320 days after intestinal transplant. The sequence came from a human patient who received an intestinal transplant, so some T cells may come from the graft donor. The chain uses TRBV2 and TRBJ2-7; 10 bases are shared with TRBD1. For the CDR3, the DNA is TGTGCCAGCCGGGACAGGGGCTACGAGCAGTACTTC. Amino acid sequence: CASRDRGYEQYF.